These T cell receptor beta chains were read from a single sample in a study of T cell repertoires in cytomegalovirus infection. TCRdb fed the reads into MiXCR, producing one record per CDR3 protein. The sample gives about 440,000 distinct CDR3 sequences, approximately 31% of which show up once; roughly 13% is in the top ten. The sample taken for sequencing was PBMCs. Receptors originate from a human donor in good health (CMV status not recorded). Some clones in this sample may be carry-over from other donors' samples. CDR3s include the opening cysteine and the closing phenylalanine or tryptophan. D genes are given only for firm matches. A row's size may be missing; if present it is once, few, many or a size class.

v_call,clone_size,d_call,j_call,cdr3_aa,cdr3_nt
TRBV18,.,.,TRBJ1-2,CASSLPSGFYGYTF,TGTGCCAGCTCCCTACCTTCGGGCTTCTATGGCTACACCTTC
TRBV4-1,few,TRBD2,TRBJ2-3,CASSQTSGGAGDTQYF,TGCGCCAGCAGCCAGACTAGCGGGGGGGCCGGAGATACGCAGTATTTT
TRBV12-3/TRBV12-4,many,.,TRBJ1-1,CASSLAGTNTEAFF,TGTGCCAGCAGCTTAGCAGGGACCAACACTGAAGCTTTCTTT
TRBV6-1,.,TRBD1,TRBJ2-1,CASSDWGQGYNEQFF,TGTGCCAGCAGTGATTGGGGACAGGGGTACAATGAGCAGTTCTTC
TRBV7-8,many,.,TRBJ1-5,CASSLVIREWGSGKSQPQHF,TGTGCCAGCAGCTTAGTGATCCGGGAATGGGGTTCGGGTAAGAGCCAGCCCCAGCATTTT
TRBV12-3/TRBV12-4,few,.,TRBJ2-2,CASSPRETGELFF,TGTGCCAGCAGTCCAAGGGAAACCGGGGAGCTGTTTTTT
TRBV7-2,few,.,TRBJ1-1,CASSSFRGLAFF,TGTGCCAGCAGCTCCTTTCGGGGGCTGGCTTTCTTT
TRBV12-3/TRBV12-4,.,.,TRBJ2-3,CASSLARGRGASFTDTQYF,TGTGCCAGCAGTTTAGCGCGAGGCAGGGGGGCATCATTCACAGATACGCAGTATTTT
TRBV4-2,.,.,TRBJ2-3,CASSPGNTYTQYF,TGTGCCAGCAGTCCGGGGAACACATATACGCAGTATTTT
TRBV20-1,.,TRBD2,TRBJ2-3,CSARLAGARLTDTQYF,TGCAGTGCTAGACTAGCGGGTGCCCGCCTCACAGATACGCAGTATTTT
TRBV20-1,.,TRBD2,TRBJ2-7,CSPRGGATYEQYF,TGCAGTCCCCGGGGGGGCGCGACCTACGAGCAGTACTTC
TRBV2,.,.,TRBJ1-5,CASNPGQPTNQPQHF,TGTGCCAGCAACCCTGGACAGCCAACCAATCAGCCCCAGCATTTT
TRBV18,few,.,TRBJ2-7,CASSGVVGIGYEQYF,TGTGCCAGCTCGGGGGTCGTAGGCATCGGGTACGAGCAGTACTTC
TRBV12-3/TRBV12-4,.,TRBD1,TRBJ1-2,CASSLGTVGDYGYTF,TGTGCCAGCAGCCTCGGGACAGTAGGGGACTATGGCTACACCTTC
TRBV7-9,few,.,TRBJ1-4,CASSLGAGGHEKLFF,TGTGCCAGCAGCTTAGGAGCGGGGGGTCACGAAAAACTGTTTTTT
TRBV7-2,few,TRBD1,TRBJ1-3,CASSLWTGGSGNTIYF,TGTGCCAGCAGCTTGTGGACAGGGGGATCTGGAAACACCATATATTTT
TRBV5-1,.,.,TRBJ2-2,CASSLVFDTGELFF,TGCGCCAGCAGCTTGGTTTTCGATACCGGGGAGCTGTTTTTT
TRBV4-3,few,.,TRBJ1-1,CASSPSSQYTEAFF,TGCGCCAGCAGCCCAAGTAGTCAATACACTGAAGCTTTCTTT
TRBV12-3/TRBV12-4,once,.,TRBJ2-1,CASSPGISSSSYNEQFF,TGTGCCAGCAGCCCCGGGATTTCATCTAGCTCCTACAATGAGCAGTTCTTC
TRBV29-1,.,.,TRBJ1-5,CSVSPGADQPQHF,TGCAGCGTTTCACCGGGGGCCGATCAGCCCCAGCATTTT
TRBV7-3,few,.,TRBJ1-1,CASRRQTNTEAFF,TGTGCCAGCAGGAGACAGACGAACACTGAAGCTTTCTTT
TRBV12-3/TRBV12-4,.,TRBD1,TRBJ2-7,CASSLGIRTGSYEQYF,TGTGCCAGCAGTTTGGGGATTCGGACAGGCTCCTACGAGCAGTACTTC
TRBV20-1,.,.,TRBJ2-3,CSATEGGFTDTQYF,TGCAGTGCTACCGAGGGGGGATTCACAGATACGCAGTATTTT